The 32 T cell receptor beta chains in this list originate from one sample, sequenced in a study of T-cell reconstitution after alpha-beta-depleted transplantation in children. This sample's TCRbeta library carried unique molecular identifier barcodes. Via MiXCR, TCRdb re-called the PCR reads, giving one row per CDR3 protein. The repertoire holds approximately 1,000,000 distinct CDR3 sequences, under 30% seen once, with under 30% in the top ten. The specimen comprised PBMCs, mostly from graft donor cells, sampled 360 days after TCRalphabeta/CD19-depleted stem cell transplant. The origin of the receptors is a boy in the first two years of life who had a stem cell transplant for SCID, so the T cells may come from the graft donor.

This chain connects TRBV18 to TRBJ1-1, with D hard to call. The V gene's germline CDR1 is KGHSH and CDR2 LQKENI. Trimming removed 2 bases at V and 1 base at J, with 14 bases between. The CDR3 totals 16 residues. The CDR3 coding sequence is TGTGCCAGCTCACCAGATGGCAAACTGGGGAACACTGAAGCTTTCTTT. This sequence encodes CASSPDGKLGNTEAFF.

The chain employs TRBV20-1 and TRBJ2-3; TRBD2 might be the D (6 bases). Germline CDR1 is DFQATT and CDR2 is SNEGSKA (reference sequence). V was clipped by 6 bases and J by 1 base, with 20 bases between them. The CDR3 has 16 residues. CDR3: CSALMPDGGGTDTQYF. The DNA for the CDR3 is TGCAGTGCCCTGATGCCCGACGGGGGAGGCACAGATACGCAGTATTTT.

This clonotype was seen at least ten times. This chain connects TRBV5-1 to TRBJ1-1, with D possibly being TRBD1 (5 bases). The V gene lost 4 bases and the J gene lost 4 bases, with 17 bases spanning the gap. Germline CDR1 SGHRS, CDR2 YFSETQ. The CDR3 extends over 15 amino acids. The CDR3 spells CASSPRWGRATEAFF. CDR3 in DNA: TGCGCCAGCAGCCCCCGATGGGGCAGGGCCACTGAAGCTTTCTTT.

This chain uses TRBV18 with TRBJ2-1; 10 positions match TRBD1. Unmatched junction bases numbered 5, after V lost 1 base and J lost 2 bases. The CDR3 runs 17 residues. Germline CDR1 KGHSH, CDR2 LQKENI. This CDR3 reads CASSPRGGTGAYNEQFF. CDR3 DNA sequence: TGTGCCAGCTCACCACGAGGGGGGACAGGGGCCTACAATGAGCAGTTCTTC.

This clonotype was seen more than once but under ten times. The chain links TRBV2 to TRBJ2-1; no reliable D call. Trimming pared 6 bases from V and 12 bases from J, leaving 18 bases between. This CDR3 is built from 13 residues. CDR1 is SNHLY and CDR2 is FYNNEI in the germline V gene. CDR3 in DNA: TGTGCCAGCAGCCTCCCGAGGACCCAAGGGCAGTTCTTC. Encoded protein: CASSLPRTQGQFF.

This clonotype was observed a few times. The CDR3 reads CASSPSYSGGRYNEQFF. CDR3 coding DNA: TGTGCCAGCAGTCCTTCCTATAGCGGGGGCCGCTACAATGAGCAGTTCTTC. The chain is built from TRBV27 and TRBJ2-1, with 9 bases aligning to TRBD2. Germline V gene sequence: CDR1 MNHEY, CDR2 SMNVEV (reference sequence). This CDR3 is 17 amino acids long. After removal of 5 bases from V and 3 bases from J, the junction contained 11 bases not matched to a gene.

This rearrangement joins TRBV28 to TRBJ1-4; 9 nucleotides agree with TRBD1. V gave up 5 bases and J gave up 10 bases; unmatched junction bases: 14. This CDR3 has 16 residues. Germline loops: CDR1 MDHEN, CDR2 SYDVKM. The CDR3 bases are TGTGCCAGCAGTCCTCACTCGACAGGGGGGCGGAGAAAACTGTTTTTT. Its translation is CASSPHSTGGRRKLFF.

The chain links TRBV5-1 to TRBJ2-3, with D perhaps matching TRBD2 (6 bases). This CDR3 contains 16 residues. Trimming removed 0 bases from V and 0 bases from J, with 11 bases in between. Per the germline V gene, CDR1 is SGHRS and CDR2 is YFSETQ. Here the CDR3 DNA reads TGCGCCAGCAGCTTGGGGGACTCCGGTAGCACAGATACGCAGTATTTT. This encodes CASSLGDSGSTDTQYF.

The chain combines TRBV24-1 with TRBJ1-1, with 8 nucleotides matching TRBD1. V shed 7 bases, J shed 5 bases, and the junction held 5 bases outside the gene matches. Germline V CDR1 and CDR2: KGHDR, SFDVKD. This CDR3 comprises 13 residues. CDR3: CATRPTGGTEAFF. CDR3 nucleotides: TGTGCCACCAGGCCCACAGGGGGGACTGAAGCTTTCTTT.

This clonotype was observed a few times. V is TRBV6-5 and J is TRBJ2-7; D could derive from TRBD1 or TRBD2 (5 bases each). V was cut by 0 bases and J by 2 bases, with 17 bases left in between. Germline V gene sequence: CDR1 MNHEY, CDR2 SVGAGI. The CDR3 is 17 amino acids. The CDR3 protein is CASSYSIFPGPTYEQYF. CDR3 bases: TGTGCCAGCAGTTACTCGATTTTTCCGGGACCCACCTACGAGCAGTACTTC.

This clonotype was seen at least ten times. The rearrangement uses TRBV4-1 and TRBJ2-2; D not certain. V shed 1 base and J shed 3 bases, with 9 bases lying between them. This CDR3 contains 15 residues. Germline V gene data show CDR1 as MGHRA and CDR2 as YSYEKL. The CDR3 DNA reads TGCGCCAGCAGCCAAGTAGGGTCGGACACCGGGGAGCTGTTTTTT. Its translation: CASSQVGSDTGELFF.

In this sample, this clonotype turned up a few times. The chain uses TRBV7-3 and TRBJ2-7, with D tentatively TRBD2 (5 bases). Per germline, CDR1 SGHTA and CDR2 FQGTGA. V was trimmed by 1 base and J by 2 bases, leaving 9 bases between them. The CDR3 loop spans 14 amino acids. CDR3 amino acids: CASSLKSGPYEQYF. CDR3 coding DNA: TGTGCCAGCAGCTTAAAGAGCGGACCCTACGAGCAGTACTTC.

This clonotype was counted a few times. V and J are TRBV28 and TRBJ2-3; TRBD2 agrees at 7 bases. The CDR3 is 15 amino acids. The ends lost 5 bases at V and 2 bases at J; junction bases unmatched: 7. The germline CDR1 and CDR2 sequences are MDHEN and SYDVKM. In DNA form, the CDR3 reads TGTGCCAGCAGTACCGGGACTACATACACAGATACGCAGTATTTT. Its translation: CASSTGTTYTDTQYF.

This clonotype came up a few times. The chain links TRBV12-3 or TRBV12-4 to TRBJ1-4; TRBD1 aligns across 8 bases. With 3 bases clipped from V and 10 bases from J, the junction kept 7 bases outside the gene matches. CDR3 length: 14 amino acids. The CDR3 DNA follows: TGTGCCAGCAGTTTGGATTCCGGGACAGGAAAACTGTTTTTT. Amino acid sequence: CASSLDSGTGKLFF.

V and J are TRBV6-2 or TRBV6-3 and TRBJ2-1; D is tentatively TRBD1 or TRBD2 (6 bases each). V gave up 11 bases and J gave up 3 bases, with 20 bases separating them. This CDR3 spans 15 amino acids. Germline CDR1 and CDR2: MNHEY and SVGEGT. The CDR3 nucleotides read TGTGCCGGGTACAGGGAGGCAGGAGACTACAATGAGCAGTTCTTC. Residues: CAGYREAGDYNEQFF.

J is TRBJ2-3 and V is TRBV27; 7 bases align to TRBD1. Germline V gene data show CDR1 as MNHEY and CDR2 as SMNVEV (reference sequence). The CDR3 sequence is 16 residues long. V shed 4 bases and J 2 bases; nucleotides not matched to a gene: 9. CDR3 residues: CASSSRTGFFTDTQYF. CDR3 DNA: TGTGCCAGCAGTTCCAGGACAGGATTTTTCACAGATACGCAGTATTTT.

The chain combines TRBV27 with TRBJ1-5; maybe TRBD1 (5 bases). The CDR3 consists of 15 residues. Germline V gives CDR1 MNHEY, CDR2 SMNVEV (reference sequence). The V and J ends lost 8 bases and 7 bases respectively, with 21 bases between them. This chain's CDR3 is CASSHDGGVGQPQHF. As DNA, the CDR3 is TGTGCCAGCTCTCACGACGGGGGGGTAGGGCAGCCCCAGCATTTT.

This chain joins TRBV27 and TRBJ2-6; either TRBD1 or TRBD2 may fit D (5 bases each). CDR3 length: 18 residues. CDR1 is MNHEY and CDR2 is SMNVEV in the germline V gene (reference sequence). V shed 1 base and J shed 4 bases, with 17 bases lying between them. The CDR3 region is CASSLLTPGAEGANVLTF. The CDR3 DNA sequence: TGTGCCAGCAGTTTATTGACCCCCGGGGCGGAGGGGGCCAACGTCCTGACTTTC. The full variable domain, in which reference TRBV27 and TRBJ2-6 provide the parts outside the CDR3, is EAQVTQNPRYLITVTGKKLTVTCSQNMNHEYMSWYRQDPGLGLRQIYYSMNVEVTDKGDVPEGYKVSRKEKRNFPLILESPSPNQTSLYFCASSLLTPGAEGANVLTFGAGSRLTVL.

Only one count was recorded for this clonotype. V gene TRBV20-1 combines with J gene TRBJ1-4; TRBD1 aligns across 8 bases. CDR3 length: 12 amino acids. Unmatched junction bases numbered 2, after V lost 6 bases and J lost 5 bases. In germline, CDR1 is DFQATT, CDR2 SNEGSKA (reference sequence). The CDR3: CSADRGNEKLFF. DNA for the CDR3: TGCAGTGCCGACAGGGGCAATGAAAAACTGTTTTTT.

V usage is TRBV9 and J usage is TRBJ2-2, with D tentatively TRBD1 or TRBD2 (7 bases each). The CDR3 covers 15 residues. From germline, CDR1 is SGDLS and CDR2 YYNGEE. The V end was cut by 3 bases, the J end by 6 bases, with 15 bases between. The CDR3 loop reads CASSGQGGYAGELFF. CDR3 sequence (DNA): TGTGCCAGCAGCGGACAGGGAGGGTACGCCGGGGAGCTGTTTTTT.

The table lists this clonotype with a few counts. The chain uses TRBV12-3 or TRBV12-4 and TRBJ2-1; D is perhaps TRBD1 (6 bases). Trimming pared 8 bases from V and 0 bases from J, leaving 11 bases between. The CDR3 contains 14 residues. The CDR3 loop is CASQGTFSYNEQFF. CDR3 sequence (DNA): TGTGCCAGCCAAGGGACATTCTCCTACAATGAGCAGTTCTTC.

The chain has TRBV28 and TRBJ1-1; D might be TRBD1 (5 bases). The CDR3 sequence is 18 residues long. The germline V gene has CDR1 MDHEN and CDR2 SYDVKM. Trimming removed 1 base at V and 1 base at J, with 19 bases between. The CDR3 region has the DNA TGTGCCAGCAGTTTATCGGGCCTGAGAGGGACGGGGAACACTGAAGCTTTCTTT. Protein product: CASSLSGLRGTGNTEAFF.

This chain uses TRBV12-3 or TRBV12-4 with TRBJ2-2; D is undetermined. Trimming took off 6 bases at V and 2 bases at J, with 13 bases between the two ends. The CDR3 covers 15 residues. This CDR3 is CASRQTVINTGELFF. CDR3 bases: TGTGCCAGCAGGCAGACGGTAATAAACACCGGGGAGCTGTTTTTT.

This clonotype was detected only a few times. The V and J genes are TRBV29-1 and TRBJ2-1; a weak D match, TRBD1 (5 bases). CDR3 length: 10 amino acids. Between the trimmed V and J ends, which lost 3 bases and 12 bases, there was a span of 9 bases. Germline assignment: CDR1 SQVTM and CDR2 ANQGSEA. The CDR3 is CSVEWTRQFF. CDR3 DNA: TGCAGCGTTGAGTGGACAAGGCAGTTCTTC.

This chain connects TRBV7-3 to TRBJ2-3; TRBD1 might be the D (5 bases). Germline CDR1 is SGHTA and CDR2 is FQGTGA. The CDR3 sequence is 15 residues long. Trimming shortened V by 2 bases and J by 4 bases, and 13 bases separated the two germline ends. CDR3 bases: TGTGCCAGCAGCTTACGGCCAGGGCTATCAGATACGCAGTATTTT. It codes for CASSLRPGLSDTQYF.

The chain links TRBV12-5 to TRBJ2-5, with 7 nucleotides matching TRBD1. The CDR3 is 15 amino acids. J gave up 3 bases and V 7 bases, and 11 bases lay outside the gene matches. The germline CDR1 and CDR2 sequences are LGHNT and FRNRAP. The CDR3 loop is CASATSDRTEETQYF. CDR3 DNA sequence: TGTGCTAGTGCCACTTCGGACAGGACCGAAGAGACCCAGTACTTC.

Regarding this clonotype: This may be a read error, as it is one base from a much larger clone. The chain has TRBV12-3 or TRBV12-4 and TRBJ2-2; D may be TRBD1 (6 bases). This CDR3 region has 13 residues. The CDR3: CATGQLNIGELFF. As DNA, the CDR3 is TGTGCCACAGGACAGCTCAACATCGGGGAGCTGTTTTTT.

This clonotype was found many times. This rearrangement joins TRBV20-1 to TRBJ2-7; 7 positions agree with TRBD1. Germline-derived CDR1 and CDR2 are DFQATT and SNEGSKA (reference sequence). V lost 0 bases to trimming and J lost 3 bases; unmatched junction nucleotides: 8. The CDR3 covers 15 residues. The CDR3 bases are TGCAGTGCTAGAGATAGGTACAGGGGTATCTACGAGCAGTACTTC. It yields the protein CSARDRYRGIYEQYF.

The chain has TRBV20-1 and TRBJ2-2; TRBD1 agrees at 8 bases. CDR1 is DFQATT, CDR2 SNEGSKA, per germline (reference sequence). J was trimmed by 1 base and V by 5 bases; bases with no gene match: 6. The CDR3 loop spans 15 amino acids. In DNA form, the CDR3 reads TGCAGTGCTGGTCCCGGGACAGGGAACACCGGGGAGCTGTTTTTT. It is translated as CSAGPGTGNTGELFF.

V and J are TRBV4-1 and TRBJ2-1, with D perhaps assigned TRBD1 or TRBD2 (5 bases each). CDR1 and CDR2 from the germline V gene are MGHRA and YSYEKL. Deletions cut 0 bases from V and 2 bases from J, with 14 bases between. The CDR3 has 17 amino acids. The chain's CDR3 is CASSQDRRQGTYNEQFF. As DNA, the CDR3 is TGCGCCAGCAGCCAAGATCGGAGGCAGGGAACCTACAATGAGCAGTTCTTC.

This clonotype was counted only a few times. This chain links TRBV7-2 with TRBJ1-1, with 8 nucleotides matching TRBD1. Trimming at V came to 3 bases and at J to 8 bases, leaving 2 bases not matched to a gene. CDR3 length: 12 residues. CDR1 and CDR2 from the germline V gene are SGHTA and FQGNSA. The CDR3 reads CASSFRTGEAFF. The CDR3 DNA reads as TGTGCCAGCAGCTTTAGGACAGGGGAAGCTTTCTTT.

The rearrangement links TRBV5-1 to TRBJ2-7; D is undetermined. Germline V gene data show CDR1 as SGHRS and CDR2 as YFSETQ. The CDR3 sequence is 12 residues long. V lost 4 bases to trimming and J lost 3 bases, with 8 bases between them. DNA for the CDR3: TGCGCCAGCAGCGGGCAGGACTACGAGCAGTACTTC. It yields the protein CASSGQDYEQYF.